Listed here are 24 T cell receptor beta chains from one sample, sequenced in a study of blood T cell repertoires in COVID-19. Sequenced by immunoSEQ multiplex PCR; TCRdb stores in-frame clones only, minus some. The repertoire holds roughly 33,000 clones, roughly 85% seen once, with approximately 15% in the top ten. The sequenced material came from peripheral blood. The receptors here all came from a human donor with acute or convalescent COVID-19. The donor label of this sample is uncertain.

The chain links TRBV7-9 to TRBJ2-1, with 8 bases that match TRBD2. From germline, CDR1 is SEHNR and CDR2 FQNEAQ (reference sequence). V trimming: 5 bases; J trimming: 0 bases; junction bases outside the gene matches: 6. The CDR3 runs 16 residues. The CDR3 is CASSPSGSSSYNEQFF. The CDR3, as DNA: TGTGCCAGCAGCCCTAGCGGGTCCAGCTCCTACAATGAGCAGTTCTTC.

The rearrangement joins TRBV28 to TRBJ1-1; 8 bases fit TRBD1. The CDR3 consists of 14 residues. V gave up 6 bases and J gave up 1 base; unmatched junction bases: 4. CDR1 is MDHEN and CDR2 is SYDVKM in the germline V gene. The CDR3 nucleotides read TGTGCCAGCAGCGAACAGGGGGGGAACACTGAAGCTTTCTTT. It specifies CASSEQGGNTEAFF.

The chain recombines TRBV3-1 (or the pseudogene TRBV3-2) with TRBJ1-2, with TRBD1 matching 9 bases. The CDR3 length is 16 residues. V lost 1 base and J lost 4; bases outside the gene matches: 7. Per the germline V gene, CDR1 is LGHDT and CDR2 is YNNKEL (reference sequence). In DNA, the CDR3 is TGTGCCAGCAGCCAAGCAGGGACAGGGTGGGCCTATGGCTACACCTTC. Protein product: CASSQAGTGWAYGYTF.

The chain combines TRBV2 with TRBJ1-6, with TRBD1 matching 9 bases. This CDR3 comprises 16 residues. Germline CDR1 and CDR2: SNHLY and FYNNEI. The V gene end was trimmed by 6 bases and the J gene end by 0 bases; junction bases not matched to a gene: 3. The CDR3 spells CASRRDRDSYNSPLHF. The CDR3 DNA reads as TGTGCCAGCAGGAGGGACAGGGACTCCTATAATTCACCCCTCCACTTT.

This chain connects TRBV19 to TRBJ1-3; no firm D call. V was clipped by 3 bases and J by 2 bases, with 11 bases between them. The CDR3 has 15 residues. The germline CDR1 and CDR2 sequences are LNHDA and SQIVND (reference sequence). The CDR3 loop reads CASSISGMTGNTIYF. The CDR3 DNA reads TGTGCCAGTAGTATCTCCGGGATGACTGGAAACACCATATATTTT.

This clone was seen once. The J gene is TRBJ1-6, the V gene TRBV11-1; D uncertain. CDR3 length: 15 amino acids. The germline CDR1 and CDR2 sequences are SGHAT and FQDESV (reference sequence). The ends were cut back, 6 bases at V and 3 bases at J, with 12 bases in the middle. The CDR3 DNA reads as TGTGCCAGCAGACCAGAGGCGAGCTATAATTCACCCCTCCACTTT. Its translation: CASRPEASYNSPLHF.

CDR3 in DNA: TGTGCCAGCTCACCTGGGCCGCTCTATGGCTACACCTTC. It is translated as CASSPGPLYGYTF. The chain is built from TRBV18 and TRBJ1-2; the D is unclear. The CDR3 runs 13 residues. The V end was cut by 3 bases, the J end by 4 bases, with 9 bases between. CDR1 is KGHSH and CDR2 is LQKENI in the germline V gene. The variable domain in full, with the rest retrieved from reference TRBV18 and TRBJ1-2, is NAGVMQNPRHLVRRRGQEARLRCSPMKGHSHVYWYRQLPEEGLKFMVYLQKENIIDESGMPKERFSAEFPKEGPSILRIQQVVRGDSAAYFCASSPGPLYGYTFGSGTRLTVV.

CDR3 DNA sequence: TGTGCCAGCAGTGATTGGGGACTAGCCCGCTACAATGAGCAGTTCTTC. Translated, it gives CASSDWGLARYNEQFF. The chain couples TRBV2 to TRBJ2-1; 9 bases align to TRBD2. CDR1 is SNHLY, CDR2 FYNNEI, per germline. The CDR3 runs to 16 residues. The V and J ends lost 3 bases and 3 bases, in that order; junction bases with no gene match: 6.

V usage is TRBV6-5 and J usage is TRBJ2-1, with TRBD2 matching over 13 bases. Germline assignment: CDR1 MNHEY and CDR2 SVGAGI. There are 16 residues in the CDR3. Unmatched junction bases numbered 4, after V lost 0 bases and J lost 8 bases. CDR3 sequence reads: CASSYSGTSGIYEQFF. CDR3 nucleotides: TGTGCCAGCAGTTACTCGGGGACTAGCGGGATTTATGAGCAGTTCTTC.

This clone was seen just once. J is TRBJ1-2 and V is TRBV7-3; D may be TRBD1 (5 bases). V was pared by 5 bases and J by 9 bases, with 16 bases between. The length of the CDR3 is 13 residues. CDR1 and CDR2 from the germline V gene are SGHTA and FQGTGA. As DNA, the CDR3 is TGTGCCAGCAGCCCCGCCGCCGGGGGACGCTACACCTTC. Residues: CASSPAAGGRYTF.

This clone was recorded only once. The chain links TRBV6-5 to TRBJ1-2; TRBD1 aligns across 7 bases. Germline V lookup: CDR1 MNHEY, CDR2 SVGAGI. This CDR3 contains 13 residues. V trimming: 6 bases; J trimming: 5 bases; junction bases outside the gene matches: 6. The CDR3 DNA reads TGTGCCAGCAGCGGAGACAGGGCATATGGCTACACCTTC. Its protein is CASSGDRAYGYTF.

The V and J genes are TRBV6-6 and TRBJ2-7; TRBD2 matches at 8 bases. The CDR3 loop spans 15 amino acids. The germline V gene has CDR1 MNHNY and CDR2 SVGAGI (reference sequence). The V segment lost 6 bases and the J segment 0 bases; nucleotides outside the gene matches: 7. This CDR3 is CASSPTGTSSYEQYF. The CDR3 nucleotides are TGTGCCAGCAGCCCCACCGGGACTAGCTCCTACGAGCAGTACTTC.

Within the sample, this clone is medium-sized. The V call is TRBV19, the J call TRBJ1-2, with a weak D call TRBD1 (5 bases). V was pared by 6 bases and J by 2 bases, with 19 bases between. The CDR3 is made up of 16 amino acids. Looked up from germline, CDR1 is LNHDA and CDR2 is SQIVND (reference sequence). CDR3 residues: CASREEGGVKNYGYTF. DNA for the CDR3: TGTGCCAGTAGGGAGGAGGGAGGGGTCAAAAACTATGGCTACACCTTC. Using reference TRBV19 and TRBJ1-2 for the parts outside the CDR3, the full variable domain is DGGITQSPKYLFRKEGQNVTLSCEQNLNHDAMYWYRQDPGQGLRLIYYSQIVNDFQKGDIAEGYSVSREKKESFPLTVTSAQKNPTAFYLCASREEGGVKNYGYTFGSGTRLTVV.

Here the CDR3 reads CASSLSGGIDTQYF. CDR3 nucleotides: TGTGCCAGCAGCTTATCCGGGGGTATAGATACGCAGTATTTT. This rearrangement joins TRBV7-9 to TRBJ2-3; a weak D match, TRBD2 (6 bases). The CDR3 spans 14 residues. The germline gives CDR1 SEHNR, CDR2 FQNEAQ (reference sequence). With 2 bases removed from V and 5 bases from J, the gap between germline ends came to 11 bases.

The chain combines TRBV18 with TRBJ1-2; D gene uncertain. V shed 0 bases and J shed 4 bases, with 9 bases lying between them. Per the germline V gene, CDR1 is KGHSH and CDR2 is LQKENI. This CDR3 is built from 14 residues. The CDR3, as DNA: TGTGCCAGCTCACCACCGGGCCAGCCCTATGGCTACACCTTC. It encodes CASSPPGQPYGYTF. Filled out from reference TRBV18 and TRBJ1-2, the complete variable domain reads NAGVMQNPRHLVRRRGQEARLRCSPMKGHSHVYWYRQLPEEGLKFMVYLQKENIIDESGMPKERFSAEFPKEGPSILRIQQVVRGDSAAYFCASSPPGQPYGYTFGSGTRLTVV.

This clone was counted between two and nine times. J is TRBJ1-2 and V is TRBV30; possibly TRBD1 for D (6 bases). The CDR3 is 13 amino acids. V was cut by 3 bases and J by 8 bases, with 16 bases left in between. Germline CDR1 GTSNPN, CDR2 SVGIG (reference sequence). CDR3 sequence: CAWSRDRPMGYTF. CDR3 nucleotide sequence: TGTGCCTGGAGCCGAGACAGGCCTATGGGCTACACCTTC.

The CDR3 here is CATRPGQGEQFF. Here the CDR3 DNA reads TGTGCCACCCGCCCAGGGCAAGGTGAGCAGTTCTTC. The chain has TRBV7-9 and TRBJ2-1; the D gene is possibly TRBD1 (5 bases). CDR3 length: 12 residues. V was clipped by 10 bases and J by 9 bases, with 16 bases between them. The V gene's germline CDR1 is SEHNR and CDR2 FQNEAQ (reference sequence).

The rearrangement joins TRBV3-1 (or the pseudogene TRBV3-2) to TRBJ2-5; 11 bases agree with TRBD2. V lost 5 bases to trimming and J lost 4 bases; unmatched junction nucleotides: 9. The CDR3 loop spans 16 amino acids. CDR1 and CDR2 (germline): LGHDT, YNNKEL (reference sequence). This CDR3 is CASSSGRLAGPETQYF. In DNA, the CDR3 is TGTGCCAGCAGCAGCGGTCGACTAGCGGGACCAGAGACCCAGTACTTC.

This rearrangement joins TRBV19 to TRBJ1-5; TRBD1 might be the D (5 bases). This CDR3 spans 14 amino acids. Germline CDR1 is LNHDA and CDR2 is SQIVND (reference sequence). V was pared by 3 bases and J by 1 base, with 7 bases between. The CDR3: CASSIPGSNQPQHF. The CDR3 DNA reads TGTGCCAGTAGTATCCCAGGGAGCAATCAGCCCCAGCATTTT.

The genes are TRBV7-6 and TRBJ1-3, with D maybe TRBD1 (6 bases). The V and J ends lost 5 bases and 3 bases respectively, with 17 bases between them. The CDR3 contains 16 residues. The V gene's germline CDR1 is SGHVS and CDR2 FNYEAQ. This chain's CDR3 is CASSPGSRTDGNTIYF. The DNA for the CDR3 is TGTGCCAGCAGCCCGGGCTCGCGGACAGATGGAAACACCATATATTTT.

The V and J genes are TRBV10-3 and TRBJ1-2; D not certain. Looked up from germline, CDR1 is ENHRY and CDR2 is SYGVKD. This CDR3 comprises 11 residues. V shed 3 bases and J shed 8 bases, with 7 bases lying between them. The CDR3 is CAISDGEGYTF. The CDR3 region has the DNA TGTGCCATCAGTGACGGGGAGGGCTACACCTTC.

This clone appeared a single time. The chain couples TRBV2 to TRBJ1-6; TRBD1 aligns across 8 bases. Per the germline V gene, CDR1 is SNHLY and CDR2 is FYNNEI. The trim removed 6 bases at V and 9 bases at J, leaving 7 bases unmatched. This CDR3 has 14 amino acids. The CDR3: CASRVQGEVSPLHF. The CDR3 nucleotides are TGTGCCAGCAGAGTACAGGGGGAGGTTTCACCCCTCCACTTT.

The chain uses TRBV7-2 and TRBJ2-1; 9 nucleotides line up with TRBD2. CDR3 size: 13 residues. J was trimmed by 10 bases and V by 1 base; bases with no gene match: 2. Germline values: CDR1 SGHTA, CDR2 FQGNSA. The CDR3 DNA is TGTGCCAGCAGCTTAGGTGGACTAGCGGAGCAGTTCTTC. Protein: CASSLGGLAEQFF. The entire variable domain, with the rest obtained from reference TRBV7-2 and TRBJ2-1, is as follows: GAGVSQSPSNKVTEKGKDVELRCDPISGHTALYWYRQSLGQGLEFLIYFQGNSAPDKSGLPSDRFSAERTGGSVSTLTIQRTQQEDSAVYLCASSLGGLAEQFFGPGTRLTVL.

The chain has TRBV5-1 and TRBJ2-2, with 9 bases lining up with TRBD1. The CDR3 contains 15 residues. Germline CDR1 and CDR2: SGHRS and YFSETQ. The V segment lost 3 bases and the J segment 3 bases; nucleotides outside the gene matches: 3. Here the CDR3 DNA reads TGCGCCAGCAGCTCATGGACAGGGGACACCGGGGAGCTGTTTTTT. Amino acids: CASSSWTGDTGELFF.